This passage covers 30 T cell receptor beta chains from one sample sequenced in a study of T cell changes during pregnancy in multiple sclerosis. Some clones are missing from TCRdb's copy, which holds only in-frame ones; the method was immunoSEQ multiplex PCR. This table holds about 59,000 clones, 90% found once. The specimen was peripheral blood, collected in the third trimester of pregnancy. Source of these receptors: a female donor in good health, enrolled as a control in a pregnancy study.

This rearrangement joins TRBV7-9 to TRBJ2-7, with 9 bases matching TRBD2. The CDR3 spans 16 residues. Trimming removed 1 base from V and 1 base from J; junction bases left unmatched: 5. The germline V gene encodes CDR1 SEHNR and CDR2 FQNEAQ (reference sequence). CDR3 DNA sequence: TGTGCCAGCAGCTTAGGGCTAGCGGGGACGTCCTACGAGCAGTACTTC. It encodes CASSLGLAGTSYEQYF.

The V gene is TRBV6-5, the J gene TRBJ2-7; D gene ambiguous. Germline-derived CDR1 and CDR2 are MNHEY and SVGAGI. Trimming removed 2 bases at V and 6 bases at J, with 5 bases between. This CDR3 spans 11 amino acids. CDR3 nucleotides: TGTGCCAGCAGTTACCTCAGCGAGCAGTACTTC. As protein: CASSYLSEQYF.

V and J are TRBV6-4 and TRBJ2-1, with 10 bases identical to TRBD2. The junction had 8 bases not matched to a gene; V was cut back by 1 base and J by 2 bases. Germline assignment: CDR1 MRHNA and CDR2 SNTAGT. The CDR3 totals 18 residues. Here the CDR3 DNA reads TGTGCCAGCAGTGACTTTGTGGTAGCGGGAGGAACCTACAATGAGCAGTTCTTC. Translated, it gives CASSDFVVAGGTYNEQFF.

This chain joins TRBV5-1 and TRBJ2-2, with 8 bases that match TRBD1. Germline CDR1 is SGHRS and CDR2 is YFSETQ. J gave up 6 bases and V 4 bases, and 5 bases lay outside the gene matches. CDR3 length equals 14 residues. CDR3 protein: CASSPGGASGELFF. Written as DNA, the CDR3 is TGCGCCAGCAGCCCAGGGGGCGCTTCCGGGGAGCTGTTTTTT.

This clone turned up a few times. V and J are TRBV9 and TRBJ2-7, with 9 bases aligning to TRBD2. Germline V lookup: CDR1 SGDLS, CDR2 YYNGEE. The CDR3 is 14 residues long. The V segment lost 3 bases and the J segment 4 bases; nucleotides outside the gene matches: 5. In DNA, the CDR3 is TGTGCCAGCAGCGCACTAGCGGGTGATTACGAGCAGTACTTC. It yields the protein CASSALAGDYEQYF.

The chain uses TRBV28 and TRBJ1-1, with 7 nucleotides matching TRBD1. After removal of 5 bases from V and 6 bases from J, the junction contained 12 bases not matched to a gene. Per germline, CDR1 MDHEN and CDR2 SYDVKM. The CDR3 spans 15 residues. CDR3 DNA sequence: TGTGCCAGCAGTCTACCACGTCCACAGGGGTCTGAAGCTTTCTTT. This gives the protein CASSLPRPQGSEAFF. Supplemented by reference TRBV28 and TRBJ1-1, the full variable domain reads DVKVTQSSRYLVKRTGEKVFLECVQDMDHENMFWYRQDPGLGLRLIYFSYDVKMKEKGDIPEGYSVSREKKERFSLILESASTNQTSMYLCASSLPRPQGSEAFFGQGTRLTVV.

This chain links TRBV7-9 with TRBJ1-6, with 9 bases matching TRBD1. The germline V gene has CDR1 SEHNR and CDR2 FQNEAQ (reference sequence). The V and J ends lost 3 bases and 8 bases, in that order; junction bases with no gene match: 2. The CDR3 is made up of 14 amino acids. The CDR3 protein is CASSLGDRDSPLHF. CDR3 DNA: TGTGCCAGCAGCTTGGGGGACAGGGATTCACCCCTCCACTTT.

V gene TRBV7-8 combines with J gene TRBJ2-3; D unresolved. The CDR3 is 14 amino acids. The ends were cut back, 1 base at V and 0 bases at J, with 5 bases in the middle. Per germline, CDR1 SGHVS and CDR2 FQNEAQ. CDR3: CASSLVASTDTQYF. Here the CDR3 DNA reads TGTGCCAGCAGCTTAGTGGCTAGCACAGATACGCAGTATTTT.

The CDR3 region is CASKPSNRVPGYTF. In nucleotides, the CDR3 is TGTGCCAGCAAACCCTCAAATCGGGTCCCAGGCTACACCTTC. V usage is TRBV7-2 and J usage is TRBJ1-2; D remains ambiguous. This CDR3 has 14 amino acids. Deletions cut 7 bases from V and 8 bases from J, with 20 bases between. In germline, CDR1 is SGHTA, CDR2 FQGNSA.

The chain joins TRBV18 to TRBJ2-3; D perhaps matches TRBD2 (6 bases). V was shortened by 0 bases and J by 5 bases, with 12 bases between the two germline ends. The CDR3 length is 15 residues. Germline CDR1 and CDR2: KGHSH and LQKENI. CDR3 in DNA: TGTGCCAGCTCACCACCGGGCGGGGCGGGAGATACGCAGTATTTT. This sequence encodes CASSPPGGAGDTQYF.

CDR3 sequence (DNA): TGTGCCAGTAGTATAGAGAGCTATGGCTACACCTTC. This codes for CASSIESYGYTF. V usage is TRBV19 and J usage is TRBJ1-2; D is ambiguous. Germline V gene sequence: CDR1 LNHDA, CDR2 SQIVND (reference sequence). This CDR3 comprises 12 residues. V was shortened by 0 bases and J by 4 bases, with 3 bases between the two germline ends.

J is TRBJ2-5 and V is TRBV11-2; TRBD1 aligns across 9 bases. The trim removed 5 bases at V and 4 bases at J, leaving 14 bases unmatched. This CDR3 spans 17 amino acids. Germline lookup yields CDR1 SGHAT and CDR2 FQNNGV. The CDR3 region is CASSLHSLGQGGETQYF. The CDR3 region has the DNA TGTGCCAGCAGCCTACATTCTTTGGGACAGGGAGGAGAGACCCAGTACTTC.

V usage is TRBV6-6 and J usage is TRBJ1-1; 9 positions agree with TRBD1. The CDR3 loop spans 15 amino acids. Losses at the gene ends were 0 bases for V and 1 base for J; bases not matched to a gene: 0. The germline V gene encodes CDR1 MNHNY and CDR2 SVGAGI (reference sequence). The CDR3 coding sequence is TGTGCCAGCAGTTACTCGGACAGGGGGAACACTGAAGCTTTCTTT. Protein sequence: CASSYSDRGNTEAFF.

V is TRBV7-9 and J is TRBJ1-2; D unresolved. V was shortened by 4 bases and J by 4 bases, with 7 bases between the two germline ends. Germline CDR1 is SEHNR and CDR2 is FQNEAQ (reference sequence). The CDR3 contains 12 residues. The CDR3 region has the DNA TGTGCCAGCAGCTCGAACAGCTATGGCTACACCTTC. Translated: CASSSNSYGYTF.

This clone appeared a single time. V usage is TRBV7-2 and J usage is TRBJ2-5; D remains unclear. Per the germline V gene, CDR1 is SGHTA and CDR2 is FQGNSA. The V and J ends lost 1 base and 5 bases respectively, with 14 bases between them. The CDR3 contains 15 residues. The CDR3 DNA reads as TGTGCCAGCAGCTTAGTGGCCAGGAAGGATGAGACCCAGTACTTC. Amino acids: CASSLVARKDETQYF.

The chain joins TRBV29-1 to TRBJ1-5; D not certain. V lost 7 bases and J 6 bases, leaving 13 bases between the germline ends. The CDR3 totals 12 residues. The germline V gene has CDR1 SQVTM and CDR2 ANQGSEA. The CDR3 DNA reads as TGCAGCGCAGGAAACGGGGTTCAGCCCCAGCATTTT. Its protein product is CSAGNGVQPQHF.

In DNA, the CDR3 is TGCAGCGTGATCGAGGGGGCGAAAGAGACCCAGTACTTC. Its translation: CSVIEGAKETQYF. This chain joins TRBV29-1 and TRBJ2-5; TRBD1 matches 7 bases. CDR3 length: 13 amino acids. The J segment lost 3 bases and the V segment lost 6 bases, leaving 7 bases of the junction unmatched. Germline lookup yields CDR1 SQVTM and CDR2 ANQGSEA.

The chain combines TRBV30 with TRBJ2-1; maybe TRBD2 (5 bases). Germline V lookup: CDR1 GTSNPN, CDR2 SVGIG (reference sequence). Trimming took off 1 base at V and 13 bases at J, with 14 bases between the two ends. The CDR3 totals 12 residues. For the CDR3, the DNA is TGTGCCTGGAGTGCCATCGACCTAGCCCAGTTCTTC. Translating gives CAWSAIDLAQFF.

V usage is TRBV5-4 and J usage is TRBJ2-3; TRBD2 agrees at 12 bases. The CDR3 extends over 15 amino acids. CDR1 is SGHNT and CDR2 is YYREEE in the germline V gene (reference sequence). J gave up 3 bases and V 3 bases, and 2 bases lay outside the gene matches. Written as DNA, the CDR3 is TGTGCCAGCAGCTCCGGACTAGCGGGGACAGATACGCAGTATTTT. Translating it yields CASSSGLAGTDTQYF.

This clone was observed a handful of times. This chain links TRBV19 with TRBJ2-7; 11 bases agree with TRBD2. From germline, CDR1 is LNHDA and CDR2 SQIVND (reference sequence). Unmatched junction bases numbered 9, after V lost 4 bases and J lost 4 bases. The CDR3 length is 16 residues. CDR3 nucleotide sequence: TGTGCCAGTAGTAAGGGTAGCGGGGGGGCGGGATACGAGCAGTACTTC. It yields the protein CASSKGSGGAGYEQYF.

The rearrangement uses TRBV6-1 and TRBJ1-5; D remains ambiguous. V shed 7 bases and J shed 6 bases, with 10 bases lying between them. The CDR3 loop spans 12 amino acids. CDR1 MNHNS and CDR2 SASEGT come from the germline V gene. The CDR3 is CASNKGSQPQHF. As DNA, the CDR3 is TGTGCCAGCAACAAAGGGAGTCAGCCCCAGCATTTT.

This chain uses TRBV10-3 with TRBJ1-2; 7 bases are a match to TRBD1. Germline V gene sequence: CDR1 ENHRY, CDR2 SYGVKD. This CDR3 region has 13 residues. V gave up 1 base and J gave up 5 bases; unmatched junction bases: 1. In nucleotides, the CDR3 is TGTGCCATCAGTGAGTTACAGGGGTATGGCTACACCTTC. Encoded protein: CAISELQGYGYTF.

Of note for this clone: This specimen includes other DNA sequences encoding the same CDR3. The chain couples TRBV7-9 to TRBJ1-1; no definite D call. Between the trimmed V and J ends, which lost 3 bases and 5 bases, there was a span of 10 bases. This CDR3 has 13 residues. CDR1 and CDR2 (germline): SEHNR, FQNEAQ (reference sequence). The CDR3 loop reads CASSLEGGTEAFF. For the CDR3, the DNA is TGTGCCAGCAGCTTGGAGGGTGGGACTGAAGCTTTCTTT.

This clone was detected only a few times. The rearrangement joins TRBV5-6 to TRBJ1-1, with D uncertain. Germline-derived CDR1 and CDR2 are SGHDT and YYEEEE. The CDR3 consists of 14 residues. Trimming removed 0 bases from V and 0 bases from J, with 6 bases in between. CDR3 region: CASSLGHMNTEAFF. The CDR3, as DNA: TGTGCCAGCAGCTTGGGACATATGAACACTGAAGCTTTCTTT.

The chain couples TRBV11-2 to TRBJ2-1; 9 nucleotides align to TRBD2. From germline, CDR1 is SGHAT and CDR2 FQNNGV. The CDR3 extends over 16 amino acids. The V and J ends lost 2 bases and 4 bases, in that order; junction bases with no gene match: 6. CDR3 sequence reads: CASSLRAGGLYNEQFF. CDR3 nucleotide sequence: TGTGCCAGCAGCTTACGAGCGGGGGGACTGTACAATGAGCAGTTCTTC.

The genes are TRBV6-5 and TRBJ2-1; 7 bases fit TRBD2. J gave up 6 bases and V 4 bases, and 9 bases lay outside the gene matches. The germline CDR1 and CDR2 sequences are MNHEY and SVGAGI. This CDR3 is 15 amino acids long. CDR3 residues: CASSLTGGSGNEQFF. In DNA, the CDR3 is TGTGCCAGCAGTTTGACCGGGGGGTCGGGCAATGAGCAGTTCTTC.

This sequence joins TRBV9 and TRBJ2-2, with 8 bases identical to TRBD2. V was clipped by 4 bases and J by 0 bases; unmatched bases: 5. This CDR3 is built from 16 residues. Germline V lookup: CDR1 SGDLS, CDR2 YYNGEE. The CDR3 sequence is CASSPGGGTNTGELFF. CDR3 in DNA: TGTGCCAGCAGCCCCGGGGGGGGTACGAACACCGGGGAGCTGTTTTTT.

The V call is TRBV5-1, the J call TRBJ2-3; 7 bases match TRBD1. There are 13 residues in the CDR3. The J segment lost 12 bases and the V segment lost 0 bases, leaving 7 bases of the junction unmatched. Germline values: CDR1 SGHRS, CDR2 YFSETQ. CDR3 sequence (DNA): TGCGCCAGCAGCTTGGGAGGGACAGAGGACCAGTATTTT. This translates into CASSLGGTEDQYF. The full variable domain, in which reference TRBV5-1 and TRBJ2-3 provide the parts outside the CDR3, is KAGVTQTPRYLIKTRGQQVTLSCSPISGHRSVSWYQQTPGQGLQFLFEYFSETQRNKGNFPGRFSGRQFSNSRSEMNVSTLELGDSALYLCASSLGGTEDQYFGPGTRLTVL.

CDR3 coding DNA: TGTGCCAGCTCACGTCGACTAGCGGGGGGGCGCGGACAAGAGACCCAGTACTTC. This sequence encodes CASSRRLAGGRGQETQYF. The chain has TRBV18 and TRBJ2-5; TRBD2 aligns across 14 bases. The V gene's germline CDR1 is KGHSH and CDR2 LQKENI. The junction had 9 bases not matched to a gene; V was cut back by 4 bases and J by 2 bases. The CDR3 contains 18 residues.

The chain recombines TRBV29-1 with TRBJ2-1, with D uncertain. Germline CDR1 is SQVTM and CDR2 is ANQGSEA. V was shortened by 4 bases and J by 5 bases, with 3 bases between the two germline ends. The CDR3 has 10 residues. CDR3 amino acids: CSVVDNEQFF. The CDR3 nucleotides read TGCAGCGTTGTAGACAATGAGCAGTTCTTC.